This is a list of T cell receptor beta chains from one sample in a study of cytomegalovirus exposure and HLA in healthy donors. TCRdb's copy holds only in-frame clones and misses some; the assay was immunoSEQ multiplex PCR. The sample lists fewer than 85,000 clones, 85% to 90% occurring once. Material: PBMCs. Source of these receptors: a young woman in good health and CMV-seropositive. The CDR3 runs from the conserved cysteine through the conserved F or W. The order of the fields is clone size, J gene, V gene, D gene, CDR3 DNA, CDR3 protein. The D gene is left open where the match is weak. Where a row states a size, it is once, few, many or the class of an expanded clone; other rows omit it.

clone size: .
J gene: TRBJ2-7
V gene: TRBV5-8
D gene: .
CDR3 DNA: TGTGCCAGCAGCCGGCTAGCGTACTCCTACGAGCAGTACTTC
CDR3 protein: CASSRLAYSYEQYF

clone size: .
J gene: TRBJ2-2
V gene: TRBV7-6
D gene: .
CDR3 DNA: TGTGCCAGCAGCTTAGTTCTCGGAGGGGGCTCTCCCACCGGGGAGCTGTTTTTT
CDR3 protein: CASSLVLGGGSPTGELFF

clone size: .
J gene: TRBJ1-3
V gene: TRBV4-3
D gene: .
CDR3 DNA: TGCGCCAGCAGCCAAGATGTCGCAGGAGGAGGAAACACCATATATTTT
CDR3 protein: CASSQDVAGGGNTIYF

clone size: once
J gene: TRBJ2-3
V gene: TRBV27
D gene: TRBD2
CDR3 DNA: TGTGCCAGCGGAGGGAGCGGGAGGGGCACAGATACGCAGTATTTT
CDR3 protein: CASGGSGRGTDTQYF

clone size: .
J gene: TRBJ2-4
V gene: TRBV28
D gene: TRBD2
CDR3 DNA: TGTGCCAGCAGTCGTGGCGGGGGAACCAAAAACATTCAGTACTTC
CDR3 protein: CASSRGGGTKNIQYF

clone size: .
J gene: TRBJ2-2
V gene: TRBV7-2
D gene: TRBD1
CDR3 DNA: TGTGCCAGCAGCCTATACCCGACAGGGGGCTCCGGGGAGCTGTTTTTT
CDR3 protein: CASSLYPTGGSGELFF

clone size: .
J gene: TRBJ1-5
V gene: TRBV18
D gene: .
CDR3 DNA: TGTGCCAACGCCGAGGGTGATTATCAGCCCCAGCATTTT
CDR3 protein: CANAEGDYQPQHF

clone size: few
J gene: TRBJ2-7
V gene: TRBV11-2
D gene: TRBD2
CDR3 DNA: TGTGCCAGCAGCGCGGGGGGGTACTCCTACGAGCAGTACTTC
CDR3 protein: CASSAGGYSYEQYF

clone size: few
J gene: TRBJ2-3
V gene: TRBV19
D gene: .
CDR3 DNA: TGTGCCAGTAGACCCAGTTCCACAGATACGCAGTATTTT
CDR3 protein: CASRPSSTDTQYF

clone size: .
J gene: TRBJ1-5
V gene: TRBV7-8
D gene: .
CDR3 DNA: TGTGCCAGCAGCTTAGTGTGGGGGGATCAGCCCCAGCATTTT
CDR3 protein: CASSLVWGDQPQHF

clone size: .
J gene: TRBJ2-1
V gene: TRBV2
D gene: TRBD1
CDR3 DNA: TGTGCCAGCAGTCCTGAGGTACAGGGGTACAATGAGCAGTTCTTC
CDR3 protein: CASSPEVQGYNEQFF

clone size: .
J gene: TRBJ1-1
V gene: TRBV6-6
D gene: .
CDR3 DNA: TGTGCCAGCAGTTACTTTCAGTCTGAAGCTTTCTTT
CDR3 protein: CASSYFQSEAFF

clone size: .
J gene: TRBJ1-2
V gene: TRBV6-5
D gene: .
CDR3 DNA: TGTGCCAGCAGTTCAGGGTCAAAAGGCTACACCTTC
CDR3 protein: CASSSGSKGYTF

clone size: .
J gene: TRBJ2-7
V gene: TRBV19
D gene: TRBD2
CDR3 DNA: TGTGCCAGTAGTATAGAAGGAGGACTAGCGGGAACCTACGAGCAGTACTTC
CDR3 protein: CASSIEGGLAGTYEQYF

clone size: .
J gene: TRBJ2-1
V gene: TRBV27
D gene: .
CDR3 DNA: TGTGCCAGCAGTTGGACTGGCAATGAGCAGTTCTTC
CDR3 protein: CASSWTGNEQFF

clone size: .
J gene: TRBJ1-5
V gene: TRBV15
D gene: .
CDR3 DNA: TGTGCCACCAGCAAAGAACCTACAGGGCAGCCCCAGCATTTT
CDR3 protein: CATSKEPTGQPQHF

clone size: .
J gene: TRBJ1-1
V gene: TRBV6-6
D gene: .
CDR3 DNA: TGTGCCAGCAGTTACTCAAACGGTGAAGCTTTCTTT
CDR3 protein: CASSYSNGEAFF

clone size: .
J gene: TRBJ2-7
V gene: TRBV28
D gene: .
CDR3 DNA: TGTGCCAGCAGTCGGTCCTACGAGCAGTACTTC
CDR3 protein: CASSRSYEQYF

clone size: .
J gene: TRBJ2-5
V gene: TRBV27
D gene: TRBD2
CDR3 DNA: TGTGCCAGCAGTTTAGGGAGGGTACAGACCCAGTACTTC
CDR3 protein: CASSLGRVQTQYF

clone size: .
J gene: TRBJ2-3
V gene: TRBV4-1
D gene: TRBD2
CDR3 DNA: TGCGCCAGCAGCCAAGATAACGCGGGGGGCCTGACAGATACGCAGTATTTT
CDR3 protein: CASSQDNAGGLTDTQYF

clone size: .
J gene: TRBJ1-1
V gene: TRBV5-1
D gene: .
CDR3 DNA: TGCGCCAGCAGCCCGGACCCCTCCCAGGGCACTGAAGCTTTCTTT
CDR3 protein: CASSPDPSQGTEAFF

clone size: .
J gene: TRBJ2-5
V gene: TRBV2
D gene: TRBD2
CDR3 DNA: TGTGCCAGCACCATGGTGGGACTAGTCTCAGCCCAGTACTTC
CDR3 protein: CASTMVGLVSAQYF

clone size: once
J gene: TRBJ2-7
V gene: TRBV18
D gene: TRBD1
CDR3 DNA: TGTGCCAGCTCACCTGGGACAGGGAGTAGGGGGAGCTCCTACGAGCAGTACTTC
CDR3 protein: CASSPGTGSRGSSYEQYF

clone size: once
J gene: TRBJ2-1
V gene: TRBV19
D gene: .
CDR3 DNA: TGTGCCAGTAGTTCTCCACTGAGCTCCTACAATGAGCAGTTCTTC
CDR3 protein: CASSSPLSSYNEQFF

clone size: .
J gene: TRBJ1-5
V gene: TRBV19
D gene: .
CDR3 DNA: TGTGCCAGTAGTACATACAGGGAAACGCGGTATCAGCCCCAGCATTTT
CDR3 protein: CASSTYRETRYQPQHF

clone size: .
J gene: TRBJ1-5
V gene: TRBV11-2
D gene: TRBD1
CDR3 DNA: TGTGCCAGCAGCGATGGACAGGGGGCGCGTCAGCCCCAGCATTTT
CDR3 protein: CASSDGQGARQPQHF

clone size: .
J gene: TRBJ2-4
V gene: TRBV2
D gene: TRBD2
CDR3 DNA: TGTGCCGGTTCCAGACTAGCCGGAATTCAGTACTTC
CDR3 protein: CAGSRLAGIQYF

clone size: .
J gene: TRBJ2-2
V gene: TRBV9
D gene: .
CDR3 DNA: TGTGCCAGCAGCTTCGCAGGGGTCGGCAACACCGGGGAGCTGTTTTTT
CDR3 protein: CASSFAGVGNTGELFF

clone size: .
J gene: TRBJ2-3
V gene: TRBV28
D gene: .
CDR3 DNA: TGTGCCAGCAGTTTGGTCCTAGATAGCACAGATACGCAGTATTTT
CDR3 protein: CASSLVLDSTDTQYF

clone size: .
J gene: TRBJ2-7
V gene: TRBV2
D gene: .
CDR3 DNA: TGTGCCGCTACGGGACAAGCCAACGAGCAGTACTTC
CDR3 protein: CAATGQANEQYF

clone size: .
J gene: TRBJ2-1
V gene: TRBV14
D gene: .
CDR3 DNA: TGTGCCAGCAGCCCCCTGACAGGACGCTCCTACAATGAGCAGTTCTTC
CDR3 protein: CASSPLTGRSYNEQFF

clone size: .
J gene: TRBJ1-3
V gene: TRBV9
D gene: .
CDR3 DNA: TGTGCCAGCAGCGTAGATATCGGCTCTGGAAACACCATATATTTT
CDR3 protein: CASSVDIGSGNTIYF

clone size: .
J gene: TRBJ2-3
V gene: TRBV27
D gene: TRBD2
CDR3 DNA: TGTGCCAGCAGTTTAGCCAGCGGGGGGGCCTCAGATACGCAGTATTTT
CDR3 protein: CASSLASGGASDTQYF

clone size: .
J gene: TRBJ2-7
V gene: TRBV7-2
D gene: .
CDR3 DNA: TGTGCCAGCAGCTCCTACTTACAGGGATCCTACGAGCAGTACTTC
CDR3 protein: CASSSYLQGSYEQYF

clone size: once
J gene: TRBJ1-1
V gene: TRBV29-1
D gene: TRBD1
CDR3 DNA: TGCAGCGTTGACACAACGACAGGGTTTAACACTGAAGCTTTCTTT
CDR3 protein: CSVDTTTGFNTEAFF

clone size: .
J gene: TRBJ2-4
V gene: TRBV28
D gene: .
CDR3 DNA: TGTGCCAGCAGTGAAACAGGGTTGGCCAAAAACATTCAGTACTTC
CDR3 protein: CASSETGLAKNIQYF

clone size: .
J gene: TRBJ1-5
V gene: TRBV28
D gene: .
CDR3 DNA: TGTGCCAGCAGGACGGGACGGGGGGCATCGTATAGCAATCAGCCCCAGCATTTT
CDR3 protein: CASRTGRGASYSNQPQHF

clone size: .
J gene: TRBJ2-2
V gene: TRBV18
D gene: .
CDR3 DNA: TGTGCCAGCTCACCTCAGGGGAACACCGGGGAGCTGTTTTTT
CDR3 protein: CASSPQGNTGELFF

clone size: .
J gene: TRBJ2-3
V gene: TRBV7-9
D gene: .
CDR3 DNA: TGTGCCAGCAGCTTGGGACACCGCACAGATACGCAGTATTTT
CDR3 protein: CASSLGHRTDTQYF

clone size: once
J gene: TRBJ2-1
V gene: TRBV4-2
D gene: TRBD2
CDR3 DNA: TGTGCCAGCAGTCAAGGGGAGCGGGGGGGATCCGATGAGCAGTTCTTC
CDR3 protein: CASSQGERGGSDEQFF

clone size: .
J gene: TRBJ2-1
V gene: TRBV7-2
D gene: TRBD1
CDR3 DNA: TGTGCCAGCAGCTTCGGGACAGGGGTTAATGAGCAGTTCTTC
CDR3 protein: CASSFGTGVNEQFF

clone size: .
J gene: TRBJ2-1
V gene: TRBV6-4
D gene: TRBD2
CDR3 DNA: TGTGCCAGCAGTGACTCCGAGGAGGGCGGGGGGCAGTTCTTC
CDR3 protein: CASSDSEEGGGQFF